The source of this T cell receptor (beta chain) is a study of spatial heterogeneity in lung cancer. A unique molecular identifier was carried by every single TCR cDNA molecule. A single record per CDR3 protein comes from TCRdb applying MiXCR to the 5' RACE reads. Found here are tens of thousands of distinct CDR3 sequences, 4.6% of them singletons; the top ten hold around a third. Time point meaning: sample taken at primary tumor resection. Tumor, nontumor lung or frozen PBMC supplied whole RNA that was sequenced unsorted. Samples were donated by 72 untreated early-stage non-small cell lung cancer patients. The germline V gene has CDR1 MNHEY and CDR2 SMNVEV (reference sequence). The CDR3 length is 17 residues. J lost 7 bases, V lost 2 bases, and 10 bases had no gene match. This clonotype was detected many times.

The J gene is TRBJ2-2, the V gene TRBV27; 10 nucleotides match TRBD1. The source is a male donor with early-stage non-small cell lung cancer. The specimen was PBMCs, collected at surgery. The CDR3 loop reads CASSLPRQGAGGGELFF. The CDR3 DNA sequence: TGTGCCAGCAGTTTACCTAGACAGGGGGCAGGCGGCGGGGAGCTGTTTTTT.